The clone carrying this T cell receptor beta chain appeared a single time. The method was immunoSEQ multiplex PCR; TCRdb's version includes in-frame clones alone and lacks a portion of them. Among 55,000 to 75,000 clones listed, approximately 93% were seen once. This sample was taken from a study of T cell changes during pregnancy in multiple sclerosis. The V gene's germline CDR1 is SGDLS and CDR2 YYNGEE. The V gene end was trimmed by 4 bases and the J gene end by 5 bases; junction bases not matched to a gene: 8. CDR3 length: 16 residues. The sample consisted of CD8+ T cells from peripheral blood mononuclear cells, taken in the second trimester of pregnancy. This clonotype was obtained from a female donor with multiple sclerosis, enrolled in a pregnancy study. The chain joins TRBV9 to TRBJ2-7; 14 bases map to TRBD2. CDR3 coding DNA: TGTGCCAGCAGCCCTCGAGGACTAGCGGGAGGCCACGAGCAGTACTTC. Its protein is CASSPRGLAGGHEQYF. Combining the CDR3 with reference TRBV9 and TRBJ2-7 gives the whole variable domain DSGVTQTPKHLITATGQRVTLRCSPRSGDLSVYWYQQSLDQGLQFLIQYYNGEERAKGNILERFSAQQFPDLHSELNLSSLELGDSALYFCASSPRGLAGGHEQYFGPGTRLTVT.